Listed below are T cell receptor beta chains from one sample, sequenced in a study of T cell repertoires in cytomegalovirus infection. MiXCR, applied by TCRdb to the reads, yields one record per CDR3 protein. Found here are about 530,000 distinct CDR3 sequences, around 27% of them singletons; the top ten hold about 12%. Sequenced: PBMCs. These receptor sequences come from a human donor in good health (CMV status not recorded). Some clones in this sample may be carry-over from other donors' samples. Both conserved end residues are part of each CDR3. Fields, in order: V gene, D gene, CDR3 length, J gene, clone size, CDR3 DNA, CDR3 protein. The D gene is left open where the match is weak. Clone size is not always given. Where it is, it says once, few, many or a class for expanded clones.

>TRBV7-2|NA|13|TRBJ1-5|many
TGTGCCAGCAGCTTAGGTGCGGGCCAGCCCCAGCATTTT
CASSLGAGQPQHF
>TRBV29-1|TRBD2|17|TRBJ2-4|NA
TGCAGCGTTGGGTTGACTAGCGGGAGTTTAGCCAAAAACATTCAGTACTTC
CSVGLTSGSLAKNIQYF
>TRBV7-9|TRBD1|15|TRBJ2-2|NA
TGTGCCAGCAGATCGGACAGGGGGCTCAACGGGGAGCTGTTTTTT
CASRSDRGLNGELFF
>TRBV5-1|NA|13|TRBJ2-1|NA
TGCGCCAGCAGCTTGACTACCAACAATGAGCAGTTCTTC
CASSLTTNNEQFF
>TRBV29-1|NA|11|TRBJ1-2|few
TGCAGCGTTGATTTAGAGCATGGCTACACCTTC
CSVDLEHGYTF
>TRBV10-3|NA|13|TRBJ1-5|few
TGTGCCGCCCGGGGGGAGCTCAATCAGCCCCAGCATTTT
CAARGELNQPQHF
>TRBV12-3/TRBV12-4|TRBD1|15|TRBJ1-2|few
TGTGCCAGCGCTTGGGGGACAGGGGATGTCTATGGCTACACCTTC
CASAWGTGDVYGYTF
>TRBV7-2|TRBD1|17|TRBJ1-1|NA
TGTGCCAGCAGCTTAGTGGGGACAGGGGGGTCGAACACTGAAGCTTTCTTT
CASSLVGTGGSNTEAFF
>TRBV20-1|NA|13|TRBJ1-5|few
TGCAGTGCTAGAGTGGGGGAGAATCAGCCCCAGCATTTT
CSARVGENQPQHF
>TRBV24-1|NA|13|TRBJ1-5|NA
TGTGCCACCAGTCGAGGATGGAATCAGCCCCAGCATTTT
CATSRGWNQPQHF
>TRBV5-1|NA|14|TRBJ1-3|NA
TGCGCCAGCAGCTTGGATCCGGGCGGAAACACCATATATTTT
CASSLDPGGNTIYF
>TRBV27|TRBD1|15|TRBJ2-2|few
TGTGCCAGCAGTTTGGACAGGGTGGACACCGGGGAGCTGTTTTTT
CASSLDRVDTGELFF
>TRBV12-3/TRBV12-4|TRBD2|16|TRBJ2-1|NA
TGTGCCAGCAGTTTCCAAACTAGCGGGACAGGCCGGGAGCAGTTCTTC
CASSFQTSGTGREQFF
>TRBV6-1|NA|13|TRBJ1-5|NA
TGTGCCAGCATTAACACCGTCGGGCAGCCCCAGCATTTT
CASINTVGQPQHF
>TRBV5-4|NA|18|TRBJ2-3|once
TGTGCCAGCAACTTATACTCGGGGCTAACGGGAATCCCGGATACGCAGTATTTT
CASNLYSGLTGIPDTQYF
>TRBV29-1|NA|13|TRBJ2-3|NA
TGCAGCGTTGTATATTCTAGCACAGATACGCAGTATTTT
CSVVYSSTDTQYF
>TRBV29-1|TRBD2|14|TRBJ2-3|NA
TGCAGCAGTGGAGCGGGAGGGTTTATAGATACGCAGTATTTT
CSSGAGGFIDTQYF
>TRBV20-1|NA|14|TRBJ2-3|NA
TGCAGTGCTCCGGAGGGTTCCCGCCCGGATACGCAGTATTTT
CSAPEGSRPDTQYF
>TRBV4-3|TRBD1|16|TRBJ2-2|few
TGCGCCAGCAGCCAATCGACAGGGATCACGGCCGGGGAGCTGTTTTTT
CASSQSTGITAGELFF
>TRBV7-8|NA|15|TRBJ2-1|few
TGTGCCAGCAGCTTCGAGGTTAGCTCCTACAATGAGCAGTTCTTC
CASSFEVSSYNEQFF
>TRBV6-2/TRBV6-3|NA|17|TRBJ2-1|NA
TGTGCCAGCAGGGTTGTGGGTAGGGGAGGAGCCTACAATGAGCAGTTCTTC
CASRVVGRGGAYNEQFF
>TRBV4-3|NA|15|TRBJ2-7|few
TGCGCCAGCAGCCAAGAAATAGGGTTTTCCTACGAGCAGTACTTC
CASSQEIGFSYEQYF
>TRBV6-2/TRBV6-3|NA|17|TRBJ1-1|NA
TGTGCCAGCAGTCGTTATACGACGGGGCCGCTGAACACTGAAGCTTTCTTT
CASSRYTTGPLNTEAFF
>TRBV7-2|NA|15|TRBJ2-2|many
TGTGCCAGCAGCTTAACTGACGCGAACACCGGGGAGCTGTTTTTT
CASSLTDANTGELFF
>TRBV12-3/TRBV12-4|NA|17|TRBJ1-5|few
TGTGCCAGCAGTTTAGAGTTAGGAGGGACCAGCAATCAGCCCCAGCATTTT
CASSLELGGTSNQPQHF
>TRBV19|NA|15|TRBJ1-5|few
TGTGCCAGTAGTATCGGGGGAGCGGGCAATCAGCCCCAGCATTTT
CASSIGGAGNQPQHF
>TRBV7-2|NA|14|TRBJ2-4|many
TGTGCCAGCAGCTTAACCGGGTTGAGGGACATTCAGTACTTC
CASSLTGLRDIQYF
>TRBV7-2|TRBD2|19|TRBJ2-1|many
TGTGCCAGCAGCGCACCGGGACTAGCGGGAGGGGACCCCAACAATGAGCAGTTCTTC
CASSAPGLAGGDPNNEQFF
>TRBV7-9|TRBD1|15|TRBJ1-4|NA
TGTGCCAGCAGCTTAGGGGACAGAGACAATGAAAAACTGTTTTTT
CASSLGDRDNEKLFF
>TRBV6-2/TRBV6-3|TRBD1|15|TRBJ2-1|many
TGTGCCAGCAAGGTTCGTACAGGGGATTACAATGAGCAGTTCTTC
CASKVRTGDYNEQFF
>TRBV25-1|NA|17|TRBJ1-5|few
TGTGCCAGCAGTGGGACGGGGGCCGGTAATAGCAATCAGCCCCAGCATTTT
CASSGTGAGNSNQPQHF
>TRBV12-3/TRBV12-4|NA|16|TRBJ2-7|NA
TGTGCCAACAGTTTATCGCAGGGGGCGGGAGACGGTATACGGTACTTC
CANSLSQGAGDGIRYF
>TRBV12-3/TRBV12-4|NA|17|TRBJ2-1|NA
TGTGCCAGCAGTACTATCCTCGACAGCCAATTAAACAATGAGCAGTTCTTC
CASSTILDSQLNNEQFF
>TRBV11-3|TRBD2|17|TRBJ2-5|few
TGTGCCAGCAGCTACTCACTAGCGGGAGTGGGTGAAGAGACCCAGTACTTC
CASSYSLAGVGEETQYF
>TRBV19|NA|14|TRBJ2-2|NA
TGTGCCAGCTGTAGGGGAAGTGTCACCGGGGAGCTGTTTTTT
CASCRGSVTGELFF
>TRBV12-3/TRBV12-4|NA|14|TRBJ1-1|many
TGTGCCAGCACCAGAAGACGGACGAACACTGAAGCTTTCTTT
CASTRRRTNTEAFF
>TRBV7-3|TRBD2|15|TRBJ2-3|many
TGTGCCAGCAGCTGGGTGAGCGGGAACACAGATACGCAGTATTTT
CASSWVSGNTDTQYF
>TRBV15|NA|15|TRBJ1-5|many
TGTGCCACCAGCAGTGGACAGTACAACAATCAGCCCCAGCATTTT
CATSSGQYNNQPQHF
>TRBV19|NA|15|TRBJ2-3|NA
TGTGCCAGTAGTACCATGACAGCAAGCACAGATACGCAGTATTTT
CASSTMTASTDTQYF
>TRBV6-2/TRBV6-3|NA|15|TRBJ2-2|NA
TGTGCCAGCAGTTACTGGGACGGCGGGTCCGGGGAGCTGTTTTTT
CASSYWDGGSGELFF
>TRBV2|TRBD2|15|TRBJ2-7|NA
TGTGCCAGCAGTGAGTCCGGGACTAGTGGGTACGAGCAGTACTTC
CASSESGTSGYEQYF
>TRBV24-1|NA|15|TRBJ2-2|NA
TGTGCCACCAGTTCTCTAACCCTAAACACCGGGGAGCTGTTTTTT
CATSSLTLNTGELFF
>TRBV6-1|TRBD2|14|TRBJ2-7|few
TGTGCCGCAAGACCGATAGCGGGACCCTACGAGCAGTACTTC
CAARPIAGPYEQYF
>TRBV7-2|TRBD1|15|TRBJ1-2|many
TGTGCCAGCAGCTCGGGGGACAGGGGCTTCTATGGCTACACCTTC
CASSSGDRGFYGYTF